This T cell receptor (beta chain) appears in the sequencing data of a study of blood T cell repertoires in COVID-19. V lost 1 base, J lost 0 bases, and 7 bases lay in between. In germline, CDR1 is SGHTA, CDR2 FQGNSA. The CDR3 loop spans 15 amino acids. Original methodology: Reference gene primer amplification gave estimated nucleated cell counts. TCRdb's table, derived via immunoSEQ multiplex PCR, lists solely in-frame clones and lacks some. V and J calls and clone size follow that table, whereas D and trimming were derived from the DNA. Of about 110,000 clones listed, approximately 85% were seen once; the top ten hold 2.1%.

The sample consisted of peripheral blood. The chain couples TRBV7-2 to TRBJ2-4; no definite D call. The TCR originated in a human donor in a cohort sampled during active COVID-19. The CDR3 sequence: CASSLVKLAKNIQYF. The CDR3, as DNA: TGTGCCAGCAGCTTAGTTAAGCTAGCCAAAAACATTCAGTACTTC.